The clone carrying this T cell receptor beta chain was detected ten times or more. The V gene lost 5 bases and the J gene lost 0 bases, with 11 bases spanning the gap. This CDR3 is 14 amino acids long. CDR1 is MNHEY, CDR2 SMNVEV, per germline (reference sequence). Per the authors' pipeline: TCR counts had a median of approximately 87,000 per sample and spanned about 20,000 to 750,000. TCRdb re-derived calls from the RACE reads in MiXCR, one entry per CDR3 protein. In this record, the V and J calls reflect TCRdb's handling and not the investigators' own analysis. Of 270,000 or so distinct CDR3 sequences listed, roughly 7.7% are singletons. Time point reported: pre-sensitization, week 0. Treatment meaning: therapeutic diphenylcyclopropenone sensitization with weekly scalp DPC. The data stem from a study of human T cells and chemical hapten exposure.

The receptor was isolated from a man younger than 30 with alopecia areata. Some clones in this sample may be carry-over from other donors' samples. The V and J genes are TRBV27 and TRBJ2-7; no firm D call. The material sequenced was whole blood, taken in connection with sensitization to the hapten diphenylcyclopropenone (DPC). CDR3 sequence: CASSLTHPSYEQYF. CDR3 nucleotide sequence: TGTGCCAGCAGTCTAACCCACCCCTCCTACGAGCAGTACTTC.